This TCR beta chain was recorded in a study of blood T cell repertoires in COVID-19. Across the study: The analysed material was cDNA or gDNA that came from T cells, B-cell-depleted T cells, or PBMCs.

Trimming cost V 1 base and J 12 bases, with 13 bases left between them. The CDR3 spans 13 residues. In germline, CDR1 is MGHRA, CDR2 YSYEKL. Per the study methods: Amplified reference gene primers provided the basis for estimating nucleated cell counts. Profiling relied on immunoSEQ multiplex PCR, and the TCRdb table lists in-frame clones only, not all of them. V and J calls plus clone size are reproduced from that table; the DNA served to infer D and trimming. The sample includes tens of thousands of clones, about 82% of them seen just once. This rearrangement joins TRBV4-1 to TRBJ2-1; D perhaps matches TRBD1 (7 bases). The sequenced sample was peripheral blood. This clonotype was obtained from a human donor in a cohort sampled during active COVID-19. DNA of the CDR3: TGCGCCAGCAGCCAAGCCCGACAGGGAGGGCAGTTCTTC. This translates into CASSQARQGGQFF.